This T cell receptor beta chain was sequenced in a study of blood T cell repertoires in COVID-19. Authors' analysis steps: The assay estimated nucleated cells by amplifying reference gene primers. Only in-frame clones appear in the TCRdb table, and some are missing; sequencing was by immunoSEQ multiplex PCR. V, J and clone size reflect that table, while D and trimming were determined from the DNA. Of some 170,000 clones in the sample, more than 80% were seen once. Germline V CDR1 and CDR2: MNHEY, SMNVEV (reference sequence). With 3 bases removed from V and 4 bases from J, the gap between germline ends came to 12 bases. This CDR3 is 14 amino acids long.

This sequence was found in a woman aged 60 to 75 with acute or convalescent COVID-19. The chain employs TRBV27 and TRBJ1-2; possible D gene TRBD1, 5 bases. Sequencing was done on a sample of peripheral blood. Here the CDR3 DNA reads TGTGCCAGCAGTTTGGTCGGGGGAGCCTATGGCTACACCTTC. Protein sequence: CASSLVGGAYGYTF.